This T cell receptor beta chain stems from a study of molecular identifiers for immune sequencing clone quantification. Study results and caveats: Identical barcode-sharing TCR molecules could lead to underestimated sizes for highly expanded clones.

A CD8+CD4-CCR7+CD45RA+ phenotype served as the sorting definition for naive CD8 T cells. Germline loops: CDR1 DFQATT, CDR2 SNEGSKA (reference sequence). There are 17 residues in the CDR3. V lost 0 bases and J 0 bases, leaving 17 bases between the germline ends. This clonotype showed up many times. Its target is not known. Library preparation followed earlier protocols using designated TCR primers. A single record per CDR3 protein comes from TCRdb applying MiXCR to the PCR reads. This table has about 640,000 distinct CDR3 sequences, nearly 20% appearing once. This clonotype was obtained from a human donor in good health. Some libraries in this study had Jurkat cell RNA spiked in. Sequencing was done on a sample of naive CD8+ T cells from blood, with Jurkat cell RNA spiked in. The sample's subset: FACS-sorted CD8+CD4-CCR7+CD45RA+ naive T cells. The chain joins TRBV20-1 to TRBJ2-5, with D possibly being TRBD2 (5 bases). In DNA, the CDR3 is TGCAGTGCTAGAGATCAAAGGCTAGCTTTATACCAAGAGACCCAGTACTTC. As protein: CSARDQRLALYQETQYF.